The present entry profiles one T cell receptor beta chain with its context. It has no known antigen specificity. No qualities accompany the bases; no much larger clone lies one base away. Only healthy Caucasian donors were included. Three pairs of female monozygotic twins, all aged roughly 18 to 29 years, were included in the twin cohort. Positive isolation kits from Invitrogen were used to isolate the CD4+ and CD8+ T cell populations. The record originates from a study of identical twins (dated by TCRdb to 2015 to 2016). Study-wide context: The study deep-sequenced TCR alpha and beta repertoires from monozygotic twins, unrelated adults of various ages and cord blood to test whether fetal clonotypes persist. Replicate twin experiments were performed at different times using different library preparation protocols to rule out contamination.

Summary of the overall study and its limitations: In monozygotic twins, recombination models systematically underestimated out-of-frame TCR alpha sharing, but the models matched the sharing seen between unrelated individuals. Invariant T cells such as MAIT and iNKT could partly confound zero-insertion analyses, though diverse VJ usage argued against this for most clonotypes. Because the same donors could not be followed over many years, conclusions were based on cross-sectional statistical analysis. Abundant cord blood beta clonotypes carried fewer insertions; young adult naive repertoires showed a weaker similar trend, while memory repertoires showed none. A weaker excess of twin sharing was found in beta out-of-frame sequences because the signal-to-noise ratio was lowered by fewer shared sequences. Compared with coincidental sharing between unrelated individuals, an excess of low generation-probability sequences was observed among out-of-frame TCR alpha sequences shared between twins.

The protocol used for the library was 5' RACE. Instrument on record: Illumina HiSeq 2000. A universal primer binding site was added through template switching, and the final cDNA carried a unique molecular identifier so that TCR cDNA molecules could be counted accurately. Specific primers in the conserved constant-segment region were used to synthesize first-strand cDNA for the TCR alpha and beta chains. To control for contamination, each cDNA library was double barcoded with a SMART-Mk sample barcode plus Illumina barcodes. TruSeq adapter sequences and Illumina sample barcodes were added in two successive PCR steps. The TCR alpha and beta cDNA libraries were sequenced on the Illumina HiSeq platform using custom primers. As for the authors' bioinformatics: Raw reads were processed with MiGEC to extract unique molecular identifiers, and MiXCR was used to determine CDR3 positions. Recombination models were inferred per individual with the repgenHMM and IGoR tools using an EM algorithm. Shared clonotypes were analyzed with the tcR package in R, and sharing was normalized by the product of cloneset sizes. To study raw recombination without the effects of thymic and clonal selection, out-of-frame nonproductive sequences were analyzed. The public reads were reprocessed in TCRdb via fastp at Q25 and MiXCR, keeping in-frame beta chains. Identical CDR3 proteins give one entry, which carries the most common genes and DNA. These V and J calls rely on TCRdb rather than the paper's analysis. The sample data list 500,000 to 550,000 distinct CDR3 sequences, and less than 25% of these were observed just once. Of the sample, around 0.9% falls within the top ten clones.

V is pared back by 2 bases and J by 8 bases, with 9 bases lying between the germline termini. Including cysteine and phenylalanine, the CDR3 has 12 amino acids. Only the CDR3 DNA stays, 36 bases, in frame from base 1. CDR1 and CDR2 were assigned from the germline V gene as SGHVS and FQNEAQ. These data were also reused for a study on T cells expressing NK-cell markers. The second investigation adds: In sorted CD3+CD56+NKG2C+, CD3+CD56+NKG2C- and CD3+CD56-NKG2C+ T-cell subsets from several donors, TCR beta-chain repertoires were profiled. Among the eight sequenced donors, only one was HCMV-seronegative, while the other seven were HCMV-seropositive. To restrict sorting to alphabetaTCR-expressing T cells, an anti-gammadeltaTCR antibody was added in several experiments. In five to seven donors, the dominant CD3+CD56+NKG2C+ clonotypes were among the top 10 CD8+ clonotypes and accounted for about 1.0-7.0% of CD8+ T cells. Those dominant clonotypes were again the most abundant among CD3+CD56-NKG2C+ cells in several donors, at roughly 28.3-65%. Whether the expanded NKG2C-expressing T cell clones were specific for HCMV antigens was left unclear. All eight donors whose samples were sequenced were randomly selected healthy volunteers, three of them men and five women. To determine HCMV serostatus, a commercial ELISA kit was used to detect HCMV-specific IgG in serum. Reads were demultiplexed and grouped by UMI with MIGEC, and clonotypes were assembled and quantified with MiTCR. To exclude erroneous sequences, only TCR cDNA sequences supported by at least two reads were retained. The tcR package was used for downstream repertoire analysis, and clonotypes were matched across fractions by CDR3 nucleotide sequence plus V segment. VDJmatch was used to annotate antigen specificity against VDJdb, with one amino acid substitution in CDR3 allowed.

The sequence was collected from a woman between 18 and 29 years old in good health. Sequencing input: CD4+ T cells sorted from blood. The rearrangement joined TRBV7-8 to TRBJ1-1; confidence is insufficient to name the D gene. Here is the DNA: TGTGCCAGCAGCTTATTCACAGAGGAAGCTTTCTTT. It translates to CASSLFTEEAFF.